This T cell receptor beta chain appears in the sequencing data of a study of blood T cell repertoires in COVID-19. About the study: T cells, B-cell-depleted T cells, or PBMCs supplied cDNA or gDNA.

The CDR3 consists of 16 residues. Germline-derived CDR1 and CDR2 are SGHNT and YYREEE (reference sequence). The V and J ends lost 0 bases and 3 bases, in that order; junction bases with no gene match: 3. Assay: immunoSEQ multiplex PCR; the TCRdb copy retains only in-frame clones and omits some. Among about 120,000 clones listed, around nine tenths were seen once. The source material was peripheral blood. The J gene is TRBJ2-1, the V gene TRBV5-4; TRBD2 aligns across 10 bases. The receptor comes from an elderly woman with acute or convalescent COVID-19. The CDR3 here is CASSLGLAGDYNEQFF. CDR3 coding DNA: TGTGCCAGCAGCTTGGGGCTAGCGGGGGACTACAATGAGCAGTTCTTC. The variable domain in full, with the rest retrieved from reference TRBV5-4 and TRBJ2-1, is ETGVTQSPTHLIKTRGQQVTLRCSSQSGHNTVSWYQQALGQGPQFIFQYYREEENGRGNFPPRFSGLQFPNYSSELNVNALELDDSALYLCASSLGLAGDYNEQFFGPGTRLTVL.